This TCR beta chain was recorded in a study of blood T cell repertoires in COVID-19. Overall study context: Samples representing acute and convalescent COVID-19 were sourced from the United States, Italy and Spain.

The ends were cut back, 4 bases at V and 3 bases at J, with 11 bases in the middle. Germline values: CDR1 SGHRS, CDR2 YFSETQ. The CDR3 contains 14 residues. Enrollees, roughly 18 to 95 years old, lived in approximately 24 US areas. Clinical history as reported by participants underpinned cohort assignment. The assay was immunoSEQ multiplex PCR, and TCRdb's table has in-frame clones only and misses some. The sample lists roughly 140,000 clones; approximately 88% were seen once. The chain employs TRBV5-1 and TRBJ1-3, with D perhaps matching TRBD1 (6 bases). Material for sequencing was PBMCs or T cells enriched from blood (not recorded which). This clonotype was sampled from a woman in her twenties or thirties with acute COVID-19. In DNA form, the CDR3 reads TGCGCCAGCAGCCTGGACAGCCGTGGAAACACCATATATTTT. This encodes CASSLDSRGNTIYF.